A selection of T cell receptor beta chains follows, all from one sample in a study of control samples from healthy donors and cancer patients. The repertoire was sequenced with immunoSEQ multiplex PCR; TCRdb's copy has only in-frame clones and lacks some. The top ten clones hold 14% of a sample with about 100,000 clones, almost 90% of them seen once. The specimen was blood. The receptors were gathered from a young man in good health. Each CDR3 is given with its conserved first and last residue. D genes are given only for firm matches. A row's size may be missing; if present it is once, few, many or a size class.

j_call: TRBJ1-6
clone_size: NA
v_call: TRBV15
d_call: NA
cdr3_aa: CATSRDRTAYNSPLHF
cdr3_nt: TGTGCCACCAGCAGAGATAGGACAGCATATAATTCACCCCTCCACTTT

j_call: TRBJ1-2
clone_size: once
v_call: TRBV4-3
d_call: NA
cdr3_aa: CASSQGQLANYGYTF
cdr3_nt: TGCGCCAGCAGCCAAGGCCAGTTAGCTAACTATGGCTACACCTTC

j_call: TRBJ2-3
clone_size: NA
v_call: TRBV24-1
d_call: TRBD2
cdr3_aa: CATSDIGGGSSSTDTQYF
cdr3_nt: TGTGCCACCAGTGACATAGGTGGCGGGAGTTCTAGCACAGATACGCAGTATTTT

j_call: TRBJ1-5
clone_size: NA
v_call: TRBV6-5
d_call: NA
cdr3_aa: CASSILGPQHF
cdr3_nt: TGTGCCAGCAGTATCTTAGGGCCCCAGCATTTT

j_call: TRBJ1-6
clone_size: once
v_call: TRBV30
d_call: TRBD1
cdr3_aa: CAWTGQGGSPLHF
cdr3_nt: TGTGCCTGGACAGGACAGGGGGGTTCACCCCTCCACTTT

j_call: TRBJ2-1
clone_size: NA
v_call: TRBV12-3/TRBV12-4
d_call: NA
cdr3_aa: CASVGQNNEQFF
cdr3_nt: TGTGCCAGCGTTGGCCAGAACAATGAGCAGTTCTTC

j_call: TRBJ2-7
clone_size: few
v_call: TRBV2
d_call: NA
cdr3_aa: CASRRLDAVQYF
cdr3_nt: TGTGCCAGCAGGAGACTAGATGCAGTGCAGTACTTC

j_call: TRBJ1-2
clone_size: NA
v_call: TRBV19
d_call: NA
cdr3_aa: CASSESAAYGYTF
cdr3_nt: TGTGCCAGTAGTGAATCGGCAGCCTATGGCTACACCTTC

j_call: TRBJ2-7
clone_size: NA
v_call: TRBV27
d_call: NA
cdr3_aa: CASSLTVAYEQYF
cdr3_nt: TGTGCCAGCAGTTTAACCGTTGCCTACGAGCAGTACTTC

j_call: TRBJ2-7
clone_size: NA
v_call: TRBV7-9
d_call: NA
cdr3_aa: CASSPRDGMGYEQYF
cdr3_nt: TGTGCCAGCAGCCCCCGGGACGGGATGGGCTACGAGCAGTACTTC

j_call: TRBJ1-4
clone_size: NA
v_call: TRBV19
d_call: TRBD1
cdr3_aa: CASSRGFGQANEKLFF
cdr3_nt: TGTGCCAGTAGTAGGGGTTTCGGACAGGCTAATGAAAAACTGTTTTTT

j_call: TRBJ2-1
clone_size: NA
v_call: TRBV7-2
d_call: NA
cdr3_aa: CASSLDSSSYNEQFF
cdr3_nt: TGTGCCAGCAGCTTAGACAGCAGTTCCTACAATGAGCAGTTCTTC

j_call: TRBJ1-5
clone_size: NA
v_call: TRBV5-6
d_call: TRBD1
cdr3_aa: CASSLRGFAQPQHF
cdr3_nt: TGTGCCAGCAGCCTCAGGGGGTTCGCTCAGCCCCAGCATTTT

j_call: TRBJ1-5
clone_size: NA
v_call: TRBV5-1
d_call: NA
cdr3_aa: CASSLSRNQPQHF
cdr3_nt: TGCGCCAGCAGCTTGAGCAGGAATCAGCCCCAGCATTTT

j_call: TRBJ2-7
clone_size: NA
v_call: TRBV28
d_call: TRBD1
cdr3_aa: CASSPPRGQGYYEQYF
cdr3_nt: TGTGCCAGCAGTCCTCCCAGAGGACAGGGGTATTACGAGCAGTACTTC

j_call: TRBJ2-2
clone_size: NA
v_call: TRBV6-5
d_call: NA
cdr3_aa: CASRIMATGELFF
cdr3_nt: TGTGCCAGCCGTATAATGGCCACCGGGGAGCTGTTTTTT

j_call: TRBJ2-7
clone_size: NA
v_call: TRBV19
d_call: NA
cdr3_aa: CASSWGLGPYEQYF
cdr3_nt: TGTGCCAGTAGTTGGGGCCTCGGGCCCTACGAGCAGTACTTC

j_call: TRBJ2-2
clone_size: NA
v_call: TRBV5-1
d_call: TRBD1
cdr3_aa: CASSTGDGELFF
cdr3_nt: TGCGCCAGCAGCACAGGGGACGGGGAGCTGTTTTTT

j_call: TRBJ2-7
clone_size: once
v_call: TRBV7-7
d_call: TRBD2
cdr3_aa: CASSPGLARSYEQYF
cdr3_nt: TGTGCCAGCAGTCCTGGACTAGCGCGATCCTACGAGCAGTACTTC

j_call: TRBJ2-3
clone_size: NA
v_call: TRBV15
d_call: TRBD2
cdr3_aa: CATSNGLAGGRDTQYF
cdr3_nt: TGTGCCACCAGCAATGGTCTAGCGGGAGGTCGAGATACGCAGTATTTT

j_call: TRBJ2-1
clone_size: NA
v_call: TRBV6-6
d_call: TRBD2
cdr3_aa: CASSLRTSGLSREQFF
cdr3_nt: TGTGCCAGCAGCCTTAGAACTAGCGGACTGAGTAGGGAGCAGTTCTTC

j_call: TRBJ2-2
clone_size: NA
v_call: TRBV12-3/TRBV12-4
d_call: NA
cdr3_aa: CASSFRDTGELFF
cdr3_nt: TGTGCCAGCAGTTTTCGGGACACCGGGGAGCTGTTTTTT

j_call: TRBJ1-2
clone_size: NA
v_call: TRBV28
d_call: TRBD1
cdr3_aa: CASRVTGAYGYTF
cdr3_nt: TGTGCCAGCAGGGTAACAGGGGCCTATGGCTACACCTTC

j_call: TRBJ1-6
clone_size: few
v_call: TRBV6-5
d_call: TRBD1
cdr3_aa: CASTPGEGASPLHF
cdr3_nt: TGTGCCAGCACCCCGGGAGAGGGGGCCTCACCCCTCCACTTT

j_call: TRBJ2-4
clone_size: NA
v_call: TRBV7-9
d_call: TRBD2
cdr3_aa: CASSLGLAVSKNIQYF
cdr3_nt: TGTGCCAGCAGCCTGGGACTAGCGGTGTCCAAAAACATTCAGTACTTC

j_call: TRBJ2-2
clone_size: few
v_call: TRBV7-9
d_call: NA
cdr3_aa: CASSPALLGLFF
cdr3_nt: TGTGCCAGCAGCCCAGCGCTCTTGGGGCTGTTTTTT

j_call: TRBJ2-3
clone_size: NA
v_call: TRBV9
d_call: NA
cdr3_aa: CASSAHSGFTDTQYF
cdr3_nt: TGTGCCAGCAGCGCCCACTCGGGATTCACAGATACGCAGTATTTT

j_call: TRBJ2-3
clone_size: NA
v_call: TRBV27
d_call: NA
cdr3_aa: CASSLRWAGGTDTQYF
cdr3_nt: TGTGCCAGCAGTTTAAGGTGGGCCGGGGGCACAGATACGCAGTATTTT

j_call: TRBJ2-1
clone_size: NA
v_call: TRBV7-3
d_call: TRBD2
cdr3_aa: CASSSGTSSSEQFF
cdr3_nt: TGTGCCAGCAGCTCCGGGACTAGCTCGAGCGAGCAGTTCTTC

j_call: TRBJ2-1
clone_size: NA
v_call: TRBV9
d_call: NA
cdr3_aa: CASSGLSGSTYNEQFF
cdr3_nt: TGTGCCAGCAGCGGACTAAGCGGGTCCACCTACAATGAGCAGTTCTTC

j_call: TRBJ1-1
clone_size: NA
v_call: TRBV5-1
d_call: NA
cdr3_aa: CASSLDPSSMNTEAFF
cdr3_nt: TGCGCCAGCAGCCTAGATCCAAGTAGTATGAACACTGAAGCTTTCTTT

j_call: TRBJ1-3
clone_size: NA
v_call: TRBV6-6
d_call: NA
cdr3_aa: CASSPEFISGNTIYF
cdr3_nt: TGTGCCAGCAGTCCGGAGTTCATCTCTGGAAACACCATATATTTT

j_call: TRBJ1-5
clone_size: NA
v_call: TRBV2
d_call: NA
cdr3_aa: CASGGGGVQPQHF
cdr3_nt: TGTGCCAGCGGTGGTGGGGGGGTGCAGCCCCAGCATTTT

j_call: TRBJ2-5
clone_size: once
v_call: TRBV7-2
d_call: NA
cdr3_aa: CASSLRFGSMETQYF
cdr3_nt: TGTGCCAGCAGCTTACGTTTCGGCTCTATGGAGACCCAGTACTTC

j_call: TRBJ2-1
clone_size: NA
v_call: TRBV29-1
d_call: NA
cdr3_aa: CSVEVTVGDGEQFF
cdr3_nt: TGCAGCGTTGAAGTCACGGTAGGCGATGGTGAGCAGTTCTTC

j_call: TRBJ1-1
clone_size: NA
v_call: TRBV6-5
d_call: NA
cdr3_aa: CASIRGGGVEAFF
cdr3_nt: TGTGCCAGCATTCGGGGGGGAGGGGTTGAAGCTTTCTTT

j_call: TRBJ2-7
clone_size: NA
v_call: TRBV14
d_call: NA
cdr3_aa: CASSQDRTIGEQYF
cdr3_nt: TGTGCCAGCAGCCAAGACCGGACTATAGGGGAGCAGTACTTC

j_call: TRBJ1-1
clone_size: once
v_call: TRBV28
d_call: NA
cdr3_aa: CASRKDANMNTEAFF
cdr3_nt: TGTGCCAGCAGAAAGGACGCAAACATGAACACTGAAGCTTTCTTT

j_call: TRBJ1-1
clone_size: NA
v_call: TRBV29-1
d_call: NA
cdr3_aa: CSVLYTEAFF
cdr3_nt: TGCAGCGTTTTATACACTGAAGCTTTCTTT

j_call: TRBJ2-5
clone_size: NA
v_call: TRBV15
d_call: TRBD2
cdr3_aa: CATTPLGREGEETQYF
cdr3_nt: TGTGCCACCACGCCCCTGGGGCGGGAGGGGGAAGAGACCCAGTACTTC

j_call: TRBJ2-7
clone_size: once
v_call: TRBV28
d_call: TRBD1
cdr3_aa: CASSGQVYEQYF
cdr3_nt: TGTGCCAGCTCGGGACAGGTCTACGAGCAGTACTTC

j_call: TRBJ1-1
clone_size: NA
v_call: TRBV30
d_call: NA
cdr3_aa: CAWSPFDLGAAFF
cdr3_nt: TGTGCCTGGAGTCCGTTTGACCTAGGCGCAGCTTTCTTT

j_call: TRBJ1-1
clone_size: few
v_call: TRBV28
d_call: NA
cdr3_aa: CASSLLGGVGDTEAFF
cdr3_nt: TGTGCCAGCAGTTTACTAGGGGGAGTTGGTGACACTGAAGCTTTCTTT

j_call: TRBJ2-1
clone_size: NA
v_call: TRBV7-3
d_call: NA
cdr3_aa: CASSFRWAGDNEQFF
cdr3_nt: TGTGCCAGCAGCTTTAGGTGGGCCGGGGACAATGAGCAGTTCTTC

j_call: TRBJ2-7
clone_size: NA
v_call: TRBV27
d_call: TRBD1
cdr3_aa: CASSPGQGANEQYF
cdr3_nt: TGTGCCAGCAGTCCGGGACAGGGTGCCAACGAGCAGTACTTC

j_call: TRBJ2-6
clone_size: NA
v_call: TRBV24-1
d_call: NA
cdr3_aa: CATSDSGSGANVLTF
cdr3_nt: TGTGCCACCAGTGACTCCGGTTCTGGGGCCAACGTCCTGACTTTC

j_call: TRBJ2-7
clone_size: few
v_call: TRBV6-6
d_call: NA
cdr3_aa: CASSYSHSSYEQYF
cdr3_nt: TGTGCCAGCAGTTACTCCCACAGCTCCTACGAGCAGTACTTC

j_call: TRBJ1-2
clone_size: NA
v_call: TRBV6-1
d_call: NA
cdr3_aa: CASSEGGYGYTF
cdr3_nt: TGTGCCAGCAGTGAAGGGGGCTATGGCTACACCTTC

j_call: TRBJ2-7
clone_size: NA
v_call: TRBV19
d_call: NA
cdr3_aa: CASGLAFAYEQYF
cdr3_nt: TGTGCCAGTGGCCTAGCGTTCGCCTACGAGCAGTACTTC

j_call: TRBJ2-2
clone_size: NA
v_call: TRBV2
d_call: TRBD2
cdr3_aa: CASSGISGRGTGELFF
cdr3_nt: TGTGCCAGCAGTGGCATTAGTGGGAGGGGTACCGGGGAGCTGTTTTTT

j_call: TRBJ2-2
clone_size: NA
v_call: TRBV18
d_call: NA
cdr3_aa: CASSPSTGSGELFF
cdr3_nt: TGTGCCAGCTCCCCCTCTACAGGGTCCGGGGAGCTGTTTTTT

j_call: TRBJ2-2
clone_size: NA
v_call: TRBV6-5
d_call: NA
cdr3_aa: CASKEGMNTGELFF
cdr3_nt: TGTGCCAGCAAGGAGGGGATGAACACCGGGGAGCTGTTTTTT

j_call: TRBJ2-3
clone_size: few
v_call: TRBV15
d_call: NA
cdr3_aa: CATSRAGSTDTQYF
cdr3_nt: TGTGCCACCAGCAGAGCTGGGAGCACAGATACGCAGTATTTT

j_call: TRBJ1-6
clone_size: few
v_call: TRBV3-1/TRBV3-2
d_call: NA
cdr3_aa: CASSHGGGYSPLHF
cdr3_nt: TGTGCCAGCAGCCATGGCGGTGGCTATTCACCCCTCCACTTT

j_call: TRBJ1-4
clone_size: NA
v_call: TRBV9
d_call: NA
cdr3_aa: CASSVNPGGRNEKLFF
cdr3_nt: TGTGCCAGCAGCGTCAACCCTGGGGGGAGAAATGAAAAACTGTTTTTT

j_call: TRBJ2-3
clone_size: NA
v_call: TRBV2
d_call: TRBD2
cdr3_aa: CASSPGTRGKRGTDTQYF
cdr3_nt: TGTGCCAGCAGTCCCGGGACTAGGGGGAAACGTGGCACAGATACGCAGTATTTT

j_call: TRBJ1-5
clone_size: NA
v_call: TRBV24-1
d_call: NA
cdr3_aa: CATSDRGNQPQHF
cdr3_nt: TGTGCCACCAGTGACAGGGGAAATCAGCCCCAGCATTTT

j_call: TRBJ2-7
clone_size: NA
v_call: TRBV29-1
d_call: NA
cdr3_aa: CSVYAYEQYF
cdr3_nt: TGCAGCGTTTACGCCTACGAGCAGTACTTC

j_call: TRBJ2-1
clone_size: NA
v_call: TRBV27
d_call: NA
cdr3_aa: CASSLSIYNEQFF
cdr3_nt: TGTGCCAGCAGTTTATCAATCTACAATGAGCAGTTCTTC